This T cell receptor (beta chain) was found in a study of blood T cell repertoires in COVID-19. Clones were sequenced by immunoSEQ multiplex PCR, and TCRdb holds only the in-frame ones, with some missing. Of more than 200,000 clones listed, 70% to 90% are singletons. V trimming: 3 bases; J trimming: 7 bases; junction bases outside the gene matches: 7. Germline lookup yields CDR1 SSHAT and CDR2 FNYEAQ (reference sequence). The CDR3 is 15 amino acids. The chain couples TRBV7-7 to TRBJ2-2, with 8 positions matching TRBD1. This sequence was found in a man aged 25-45 years with active or convalescent COVID-19. The sample consisted of peripheral blood. The CDR3 reads CASSFLGQGVGELFF. The CDR3 DNA reads TGTGCCAGCAGCTTCTTAGGACAGGGAGTCGGGGAGCTGTTTTTT.